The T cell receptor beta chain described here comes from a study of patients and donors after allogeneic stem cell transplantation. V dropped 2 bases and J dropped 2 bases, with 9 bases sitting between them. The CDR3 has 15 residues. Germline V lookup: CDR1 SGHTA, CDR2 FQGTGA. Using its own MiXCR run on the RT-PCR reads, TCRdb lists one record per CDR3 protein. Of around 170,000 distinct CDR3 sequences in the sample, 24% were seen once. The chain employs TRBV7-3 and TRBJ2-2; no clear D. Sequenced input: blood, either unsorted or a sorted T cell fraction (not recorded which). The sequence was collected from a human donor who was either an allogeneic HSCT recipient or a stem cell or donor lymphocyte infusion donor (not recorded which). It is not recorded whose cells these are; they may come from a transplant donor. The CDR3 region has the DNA TGTGCCAGCAGCTTAGTAGGCCCCAACACCGGGGAGCTGTTTTTT. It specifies CASSLVGPNTGELFF.